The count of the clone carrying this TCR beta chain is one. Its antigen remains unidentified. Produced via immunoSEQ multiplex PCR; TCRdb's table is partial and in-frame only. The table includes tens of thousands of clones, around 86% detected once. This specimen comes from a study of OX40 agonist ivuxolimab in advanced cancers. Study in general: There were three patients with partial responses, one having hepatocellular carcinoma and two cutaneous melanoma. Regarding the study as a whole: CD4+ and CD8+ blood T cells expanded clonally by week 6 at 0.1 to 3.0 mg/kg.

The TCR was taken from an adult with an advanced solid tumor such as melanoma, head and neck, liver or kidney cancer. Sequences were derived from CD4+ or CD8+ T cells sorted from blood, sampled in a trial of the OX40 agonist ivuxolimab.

The CDR3 sequence: CASSYPAAKNIQYF. The CDR3 coding sequence is TGTGCCAGCAGTTACCCAGCAGCCAAAAACATTCAGTACTTC. The gene calls are TRBV6-5 and TRBJ2-4; no clear D. The CDR3 contains 14 residues. Per the germline V gene, CDR1 is MNHEY and CDR2 is SVGAGI. Trimming shortened V by 2 bases and J by 0 bases, and 5 bases separated the two germline ends.